This TCR beta chain appears in the sequencing data of a study of shared clonotypes between healthy human individuals. Source study methods: ImmunoSEQ gave junction-only sequences without quality scores, so filtering differed. Some clones are missing from TCRdb's copy, which holds only in-frame ones; the method was immunoSEQ multiplex PCR. V, J and clone size were drawn from that table, and D and trimming were deduced from the DNA. In the table there are roughly 1.4 million clones, around 98.5% of which are singletons. V was clipped by 0 bases and J by 1 base, with 8 bases between them. The CDR3 length is 14 residues. CDR1 and CDR2 (germline): SGHRS, YFSETQ.

This TCR came from a man aged 30-40 years in good health. This sequence joins TRBV5-1 and TRBJ2-7; D unclear. Sequencing was performed on naive CD4+ T cells sorted from blood. Indicated subset: CD45RA+ positively selected. The chain's CDR3 is CASSLALPSYEQYF. The DNA for the CDR3 is TGCGCCAGCAGCTTGGCCCTCCCATCCTACGAGCAGTACTTC.